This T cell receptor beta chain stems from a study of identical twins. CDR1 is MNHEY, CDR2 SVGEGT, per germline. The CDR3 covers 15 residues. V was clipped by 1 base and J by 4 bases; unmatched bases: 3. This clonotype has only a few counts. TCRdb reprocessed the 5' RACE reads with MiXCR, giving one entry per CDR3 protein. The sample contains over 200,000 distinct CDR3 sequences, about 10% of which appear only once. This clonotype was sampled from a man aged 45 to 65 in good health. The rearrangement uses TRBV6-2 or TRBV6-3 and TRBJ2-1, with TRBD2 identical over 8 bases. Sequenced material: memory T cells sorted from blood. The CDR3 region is CASSYLTSEYNEQFF. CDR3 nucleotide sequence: TGTGCCAGCAGTTACTTGACTAGCGAGTACAATGAGCAGTTCTTC.